This TCR beta chain originates from a study of T-cell memory formation after mild COVID-19. Study-wide background: For the most part, TCR clusters were specific to one donor. Findings and limits, study-wide: Memory from before infection featured some responding clones, which suggests cross-reactive memory joined.

This clonotype came up many times. Its antigen is currently unknown. cDNA libraries for TCR alpha and TCR beta, carrying sample barcodes and UMIs, came from 5'RACE with constant-segment primers. TCRdb passed the 5' RACE reads through MiXCR, listing each CDR3 protein once. This sample has around 300,000 distinct CDR3 sequences, with 12% to 15% found just once. The V gene's germline CDR1 is GTSNPN and CDR2 SVGIG (reference sequence). V dropped 0 bases and J dropped 10 bases, with 12 bases sitting between them. This CDR3 spans 13 amino acids. This clonotype originated in a man aged 18 to 30 who had mild COVID-19 (a few samples of this study predate the infection). Cell type and time point are not known. The sample consisted of PBMCs or a T cell subset sorted from them (not recorded which). V usage is TRBV30 and J usage is TRBJ2-2, with no clear D. The CDR3 coding sequence is TGTGCCTGGAGTGTAGATTTACTCCTGGAGCTGTTTTTT. It yields the protein CAWSVDLLLELFF.